The 21 T cell receptor beta chains in this list originate from one sample, sequenced in a study of CD8+ T cells in alopecia areata. Sequencing templates came from extracted RNA that was reverse transcribed into cDNA. The method was immunoSEQ multiplex PCR; TCRdb's version includes in-frame clones alone and lacks a portion of them. This sample has 100,000 to 130,000 clones, with 45% to 70% found just once. The sequenced sample was CD8+ T cells sorted from blood. All receptors derive from a human donor in good health.

This clone was seen a handful of times. The V and J genes are TRBV19 and TRBJ2-2; D is undetermined. The CDR3 is 13 residues long. V dropped 6 bases and J dropped 6 bases, with 11 bases sitting between them. Germline V gene data show CDR1 as LNHDA and CDR2 as SQIVND (reference sequence). CDR3 nucleotide sequence: TGTGCCAGTAGGGCTGGATCGGCCGGGGAGCTGTTTTTT. It codes for CASRAGSAGELFF.

A few counts support this clone. The chain couples TRBV7-9 to TRBJ2-2, with D hard to call. Looked up from germline, CDR1 is SEHNR and CDR2 is FQNEAQ (reference sequence). The length of the CDR3 is 14 residues. V lost 4 bases, J lost 6 bases, and 12 bases lay in between. The CDR3 DNA reads as TGTGCCAGCAGCTCTTCCCGGGTGGCCGGGGAGCTGTTTTTT. Translated: CASSSSRVAGELFF.

The table lists this clone with a count of one. V gene TRBV7-9 combines with J gene TRBJ2-3; tentative D call: TRBD2 (5 bases). Germline V lookup: CDR1 SEHNR, CDR2 FQNEAQ (reference sequence). V lost 8 bases to trimming and J lost 0 bases, with 9 bases between them. The CDR3 is made up of 13 amino acids. CDR3 amino acids: CASQTGSTDTQYF. The CDR3 nucleotides read TGTGCCAGCCAAACGGGGAGCACAGATACGCAGTATTTT.

CDR3 sequence reads: CASSLWVQGLFF. The CDR3 coding sequence is TGTGCCAGCAGCTTATGGGTCCAGGGGCTGTTTTTT. The chain joins TRBV11-2 to TRBJ2-2, with D possibly matching TRBD1 (5 bases). CDR3 length: 12 amino acids. Germline V gene lookup returns CDR1 SGHAT and CDR2 FQNNGV. Trimming pared 2 bases from V and 13 bases from J, leaving 11 bases between.

CDR3 DNA: TGCGCCAGCAGCCAAGAACCACCTGGTGTAGCGGGGGGCTTATACGAGCAGTACTTC. This translates into CASSQEPPGVAGGLYEQYF. This chain uses TRBV4-1 with TRBJ2-7; 10 bases are a match to TRBD2. Germline trimming cut 0 bases from V and 4 bases from J; bases unmatched to any gene: 15. CDR3 length: 19 residues. Germline loops: CDR1 MGHRA, CDR2 YSYEKL.

V gene TRBV7-2 combines with J gene TRBJ2-7; 11 bases line up with TRBD1. Per the germline V gene, CDR1 is SGHTA and CDR2 is FQGNSA. Germline trimming cut 4 bases from V and 0 bases from J; bases unmatched to any gene: 2. The CDR3 extends over 15 amino acids. The CDR3 coding sequence is TGTGCCAGCAGCTCAGGGACAGGGGGCTCCTACGAGCAGTACTTC. Its translation: CASSSGTGGSYEQYF.

The rearrangement joins TRBV28 to TRBJ2-6, with D uncertain. Germline CDR1 reads MDHEN; CDR2 reads SYDVKM. V shed 7 bases and J shed 0 bases, with 13 bases lying between them. This CDR3 spans 16 amino acids. The chain's CDR3 is CASIVQRDSGANVLTF. DNA of the CDR3: TGTGCCAGCATAGTTCAGAGAGACTCTGGGGCCAACGTCCTGACTTTC. The variable domain in full, with the rest retrieved from reference TRBV28 and TRBJ2-6, is DVKVTQSSRYLVKRTGEKVFLECVQDMDHENMFWYRQDPGLGLRLIYFSYDVKMKEKGDIPEGYSVSREKKERFSLILESASTNQTSMYLCASIVQRDSGANVLTFGAGSRLTVL.

The J gene is TRBJ2-5, the V gene TRBV9; D not resolved. In germline, CDR1 is SGDLS, CDR2 YYNGEE. V was shortened by 4 bases and J by 1 base, with 2 bases between the two germline ends. CDR3 length: 11 amino acids. The CDR3 here is CASSSQETQYF. Written as DNA, the CDR3 is TGTGCCAGCAGCTCCCAAGAGACCCAGTACTTC.

V usage is TRBV28 and J usage is TRBJ2-5; tentatively, D is TRBD1 (6 bases). Germline V CDR1 and CDR2: MDHEN, SYDVKM. V was trimmed by 3 bases and J by 2 bases, leaving 13 bases between them. This CDR3 comprises 15 residues. The CDR3 reads CASSFETGDQETQYF. CDR3 sequence (DNA): TGTGCCAGCAGTTTTGAGACAGGAGATCAAGAGACCCAGTACTTC.

The sample holds a few counts of this clone. The genes are TRBV28 and TRBJ1-1; TRBD1 aligns across 7 bases. This CDR3 has 14 amino acids. V dropped 2 bases and J dropped 9; count of bases not matched to a gene: 9. Per germline, CDR1 MDHEN and CDR2 SYDVKM. This chain's CDR3 is CASSLGTEYRKAFF. CDR3 coding DNA: TGTGCCAGCAGTTTAGGGACAGAATATCGGAAAGCTTTCTTT.

The table lists this clone with a count of one. The chain uses TRBV5-1 and TRBJ2-1; D call uncertain. Germline V gives CDR1 SGHRS, CDR2 YFSETQ. The CDR3 extends over 15 amino acids. Trimming pared 0 bases from V and 0 bases from J, leaving 7 bases between. The CDR3, as DNA: TGCGCCAGCAGCTTGGGCCAGAGCTCCTACAATGAGCAGTTCTTC. Its protein product is CASSLGQSSYNEQFF.

This clone was counted a single time. V and J are TRBV5-1 and TRBJ1-2; 8 bases map to TRBD1. The CDR3 is made up of 16 amino acids. Germline V gene sequence: CDR1 SGHRS, CDR2 YFSETQ. Unmatched junction bases numbered 8, after V lost 4 bases and J lost 0 bases. In DNA form, the CDR3 reads TGCGCCAGCAGCGGGGGGACAGGCTACGCTAACTATGGCTACACCTTC. Amino acid sequence: CASSGGTGYANYGYTF.

The chain uses TRBV30 and TRBJ1-5, with TRBD1 matching over 10 bases. The CDR3 sequence is 14 residues long. The V and J ends lost 1 base and 6 bases, in that order; junction bases with no gene match: 3. CDR1 is GTSNPN, CDR2 SVGIG, per germline (reference sequence). The CDR3 DNA reads TGTGCCTGGAGTGAGGGACAGGGGTTTCAGCCCCAGCATTTT. Protein sequence: CAWSEGQGFQPQHF.

In this sample, this clone turned up a few times. The chain links TRBV25-1 to TRBJ2-2; 8 nucleotides agree with TRBD2. CDR3 length equals 14 residues. J lost 2 bases, V lost 11 bases, and 7 bases had no gene match. Germline loops: CDR1 MGHDK, CDR2 SYGVNS. CDR3 in amino acids: CAGPGLGNTGELFF. The CDR3 bases are TGTGCCGGACCGGGACTAGGAAACACCGGGGAGCTGTTTTTT. The entire variable domain, with the rest obtained from reference TRBV25-1 and TRBJ2-2, is as follows: EADIYQTPRYLVIGTGKKITLECSQTMGHDKMYWYQQDPGMELHLIHYSYGVNSTEKGDLSSESTVSRIRTEHFPLTLESARPSHTSQYLCAGPGLGNTGELFFGEGSRLTVL.

The rearrangement joins TRBV27 to TRBJ2-7; 8 nucleotides match TRBD1. The CDR3 loop spans 15 amino acids. Trimming removed 0 bases from V and 4 bases from J; junction bases left unmatched: 5. Per germline, CDR1 MNHEY and CDR2 SMNVEV (reference sequence). CDR3 bases: TGTGCCAGCAGTTTATCCGGGACAGGCGATTACGAGCAGTACTTC. Residues: CASSLSGTGDYEQYF.

V gene TRBV2 combines with J gene TRBJ2-7; either TRBD1 or TRBD2 may supply D (5 bases each). Trimming stripped 3 bases from V and 2 bases from J, with 14 bases between. The CDR3 runs 15 residues. Germline loops: CDR1 SNHLY, CDR2 FYNNEI. The CDR3 loop is CASSEGVWVPYEQYF. DNA for the CDR3: TGTGCCAGCAGTGAGGGGGTCTGGGTCCCCTACGAGCAGTACTTC.

The V gene is TRBV7-4, the J gene TRBJ1-1; D is perhaps TRBD1 (5 bases). Trimming left V 5 bases short and J 1 base short, with 14 bases between. CDR3 size: 15 residues. CDR1 is SGHVT and CDR2 is SQSDAQ in the germline V gene. The CDR3 reads CASSLTPGGNTEAFF. The CDR3 DNA reads as TGTGCCAGCAGCCTCACCCCCGGGGGGAACACTGAAGCTTTCTTT.

This clone was found many times. The chain employs TRBV29-1 and TRBJ1-1, with D tentatively TRBD1 (6 bases). Germline CDR1 SQVTM, CDR2 ANQGSEA. The CDR3 has 13 amino acids. V lost 8 bases and J 1 base, leaving 14 bases between the germline ends. This CDR3 reads CSFRGGANTEAFF. DNA of the CDR3: TGCAGCTTCCGGGGGGGCGCGAACACTGAAGCTTTCTTT.

The chain has TRBV23-1 and TRBJ2-3; D is unresolved. TRBV23-1 is identified as an open reading frame with a role that is uncertain. This CDR3 is built from 18 residues. Trimming took 0 bases from V and 1 from J, leaving 17 bases between them. The CDR3 region is CASSQSARFDRGTDTQYF. The CDR3 DNA follows: TGCGCCAGCAGTCAATCGGCCCGTTTCGATCGCGGCACAGATACGCAGTATTTT.

CDR3 coding DNA: TGTGCCAGCTCACCATCGGGCAAGCGGGGGCCCTACAATGAGCAGTTCTTC. This encodes CASSPSGKRGPYNEQFF. The genes are TRBV18 and TRBJ2-1; 8 bases are shared with TRBD2. Germline CDR1 and CDR2: KGHSH and LQKENI. V dropped 2 bases and J dropped 2; count of bases not matched to a gene: 8. The CDR3 extends over 17 amino acids.

This clone has more than one count but fewer than ten. The chain links TRBV4-3 to TRBJ2-3, with TRBD1 as a possible D gene (6 bases). V lost 2 bases to trimming and J lost 2 bases, with 17 bases between them. The CDR3 sequence is 17 residues long. Germline V CDR1 and CDR2: LGHNA, YSLEER. For the CDR3, the DNA is TGCGCCAGCAGCCAACAGGGGTTGGGGACCTCCACAGATACGCAGTATTTT. Its protein is CASSQQGLGTSTDTQYF.